These 20 T cell receptor beta chains originate from one sample sequenced in a study of T-cell reconstitution after alpha-beta-depleted transplantation in children. TCRbeta library preparation incorporated unique molecular identifiers. Using its own MiXCR run on the PCR reads, TCRdb lists one record per CDR3 protein. Here the sample spans more than 500,000 distinct CDR3 sequences, roughly an eighth being singletons. Sample: PBMCs, mostly from graft donor cells, taken 180 days after TCRalphabeta/CD19-depleted stem cell transplant. These TCRs come from a female patient aged 2-10 years who had a stem cell transplant for aplastic anemia, so the T cells may come from the graft donor.

Note on this clonotype: A junction boundary mismatches the germline segment, possibly from a read error. The rearrangement joins TRBV5-1 to TRBJ2-4; D gene uncertain. There are 14 residues in the CDR3. The germline V gene has CDR1 SGHRS and CDR2 YFSETQ. CDR3 region: CASSKFLAKNSQYF. The CDR3 DNA reads as TGCGCCAGCAGTAAATTCTTAGCCAAAAACAGTCAGTACTTC.

This clonotype was counted at least ten times. The chain has TRBV9 and TRBJ1-4; D is undetermined. Germline lookup yields CDR1 SGDLS and CDR2 YYNGEE. V was pared by 3 bases and J by 6 bases, with 9 bases between. The CDR3 totals 13 residues. The CDR3 is CASSGTRDEKLFF. The CDR3 DNA follows: TGTGCCAGCAGCGGGACGAGAGATGAAAAACTGTTTTTT.

This clonotype has a handful of counts. The V call is TRBV18, the J call TRBJ1-1; D may be TRBD1 (6 bases). V dropped 4 bases and J dropped 0 bases, with 15 bases sitting between them. The germline gives CDR1 KGHSH, CDR2 LQKENI. The CDR3 contains 16 residues. The CDR3 protein is CASSQGQPIMNTEAFF. The CDR3 DNA sequence: TGTGCCAGCTCACAAGGACAGCCTATCATGAACACTGAAGCTTTCTTT.

This clonotype was counted only a few times. This rearrangement joins TRBV25-1 to TRBJ2-7, with D perhaps TRBD1 (6 bases). V dropped 6 bases and J dropped 7 bases, with 19 bases sitting between them. The germline V gene has CDR1 MGHDK and CDR2 SYGVNS. CDR3 length: 14 residues. CDR3 region: CASSAQGRLGEQYF. The DNA of the CDR3 is TGTGCCAGCAGCGCTCAGGGGCGTCTGGGGGAGCAGTACTTC.

This clonotype was counted between two and nine times. The chain couples TRBV7-2 to TRBJ2-3, with D possibly called TRBD1 or TRBD2 (5 bases each). The CDR3 has 16 amino acids. Per germline, CDR1 SGHTA and CDR2 FQGNSA. V lost 1 base and J 5 bases, leaving 16 bases between the germline ends. CDR3 sequence: CASSLGGAQGKDTQYF. The CDR3 DNA is TGTGCCAGCAGCTTAGGAGGGGCGCAGGGAAAAGATACGCAGTATTTT.

This clonotype has a count of ten or more. V and J are TRBV6-2 or TRBV6-3 and TRBJ1-2; 11 bases are a match to TRBD1. The CDR3 is made up of 15 amino acids. Germline assignment: CDR1 MNHEY and CDR2 SVGEGT. After removal of 4 bases from V and 2 bases from J, the junction contained 3 bases not matched to a gene. The CDR3 here is CASSSRTGGNYGYTF. The CDR3, as DNA: TGTGCCAGCAGTTCCAGGACAGGGGGCAACTATGGCTACACCTTC.

This clonotype has more than one count but fewer than ten. The chain carries TRBV7-9 and TRBJ2-2; D remains ambiguous. The CDR3 is 15 amino acids. V lost 6 bases, J lost 0 bases, and 11 bases lay in between. CDR1 SEHNR and CDR2 FQNEAQ come from the germline V gene (reference sequence). In DNA form, the CDR3 reads TGTGCCAGCAGTTCCTCCGGAACGAACACCGGGGAGCTGTTTTTT. Amino acids: CASSSSGTNTGELFF.

The rearrangement joins TRBV15 to TRBJ1-5; 8 bases are shared with TRBD1. Trimming removed 7 bases from V and 0 bases from J; junction bases left unmatched: 11. The CDR3 consists of 17 residues. Germline CDR1 and CDR2: LNHNV and YYDKDF (reference sequence). The CDR3 region has the DNA TGTGCCACCATCAGGGGACAGGTTGCAGATAGCAATCAGCCCCAGCATTTT. Translation gives CATIRGQVADSNQPQHF. Full variable domain (rest looked up from reference TRBV15 and TRBJ1-5): DAMVIQNPRYQVTQFGKPVTLSCSQTLNHNVMYWYQQKSSQAPKLLFHYYDKDFNNEADTPDNFQSRRPNTSFCFLDIRSPGLGDTAMYLCATIRGQVADSNQPQHFGDGTRLSIL.

This clonotype was picked up a small number of times. This rearrangement joins TRBV12-3 or TRBV12-4 to TRBJ2-1; 14 nucleotides align to TRBD2. CDR3 length equals 15 residues. After removal of 6 bases from V and 9 bases from J, the junction contained 7 bases not matched to a gene. The CDR3 DNA is TGTGCCAGCAGGGGGGGACTAGCGGGAGTGGCTGAGCAGTTCTTC. This gives the protein CASRGGLAGVAEQFF.

V usage is TRBV12-3 or TRBV12-4 and J usage is TRBJ1-2, with D possibly being TRBD1 (5 bases). V shed 5 bases and J shed 8 bases, with 15 bases lying between them. The CDR3 consists of 13 residues. The CDR3 DNA is TGTGCCAGCAGTCAGAAGGGGCCTCTCGGCTACACCTTC. This encodes CASSQKGPLGYTF.

The CDR3 DNA follows: TGCGCCAGCAGCCCCGCCCGGGGCGTTACAGCTAACTATGGCTACACCTTC. It specifies CASSPARGVTANYGYTF. V and J are TRBV5-1 and TRBJ1-2, with a tentative D call TRBD1 (5 bases). CDR3 size: 17 residues. Germline V CDR1 and CDR2: SGHRS, YFSETQ. The V gene lost 4 bases and the J gene lost 0 bases, with 19 bases spanning the gap.

This clonotype was seen repeatedly, ten times or more. The chain links TRBV12-3 or TRBV12-4 to TRBJ2-5, with D possibly matching TRBD2 (5 bases). The CDR3 consists of 12 residues. Trimming pared 3 bases from V and 9 bases from J, leaving 11 bases between. The CDR3 bases are TGTGCCAGCAGTTTCAACAGAGGGTCCCAGTACTTC. It is translated as CASSFNRGSQYF.

This clonotype has only a few counts. The chain recombines TRBV20-1 with TRBJ1-3; D remains ambiguous. This CDR3 has 15 residues. V lost 0 bases to trimming and J lost 4 bases, with 13 bases between them. Germline CDR1 is DFQATT and CDR2 is SNEGSKA (reference sequence). This CDR3 is CSARDRSGMGNTIYF. The CDR3 coding sequence is TGCAGTGCTAGAGATAGGTCCGGGATGGGAAACACCATATATTTT.

The CDR3 loop is CASSQPLAGENIQYF. CDR3 DNA: TGCGCCAGCAGCCAGCCTCTAGCGGGAGAGAACATTCAGTACTTC. This sequence joins TRBV4-1 and TRBJ2-4, with 10 bases lining up with TRBD2. J lost 7 bases, V lost 3 bases, and 6 bases had no gene match. Germline assignment: CDR1 MGHRA and CDR2 YSYEKL. The CDR3 runs to 15 residues.

Ten or more counts support this clonotype. The chain uses TRBV18 and TRBJ1-1; maybe TRBD1 (6 bases). Germline CDR1 KGHSH, CDR2 LQKENI. The CDR3 spans 14 residues. Trimming removed 5 bases from V and 0 bases from J, with 10 bases in between. The CDR3 region is CASSETGLNTEAFF. CDR3 coding DNA: TGTGCCAGCTCAGAGACAGGCCTGAACACTGAAGCTTTCTTT. The variable domain in full, with the rest retrieved from reference TRBV18 and TRBJ1-1, is NAGVMQNPRHLVRRRGQEARLRCSPMKGHSHVYWYRQLPEEGLKFMVYLQKENIIDESGMPKERFSAEFPKEGPSILRIQQVVRGDSAAYFCASSETGLNTEAFFGQGTRLTVV.

The chain recombines TRBV30 with TRBJ2-1; a possible D gene is TRBD2 (6 bases). V lost 0 bases and J 2 bases, leaving 14 bases between the germline ends. Germline values: CDR1 GTSNPN, CDR2 SVGIG (reference sequence). The CDR3 is 16 amino acids. CDR3 region: CAWSVRGLLAYNEQFF. CDR3 sequence (DNA): TGTGCCTGGAGTGTAAGAGGACTACTGGCCTACAATGAGCAGTTCTTC.

V usage is TRBV25-1 and J usage is TRBJ1-5, with D possibly being TRBD1 (5 bases). Per the germline V gene, CDR1 is MGHDK and CDR2 is SYGVNS. CDR3 size: 14 residues. The V gene lost 2 bases and the J gene lost 7 bases, with 12 bases spanning the gap. The CDR3 DNA reads as TGTGCCAGCAGTGAACCAGGGTCGGGGCAGCCCCAGCATTTT. Translated: CASSEPGSGQPQHF. Supplemented by reference TRBV25-1 and TRBJ1-5, the full variable domain reads EADIYQTPRYLVIGTGKKITLECSQTMGHDKMYWYQQDPGMELHLIHYSYGVNSTEKGDLSSESTVSRIRTEHFPLTLESARPSHTSQYLCASSEPGSGQPQHFGDGTRLSIL.

The table lists this clonotype with a few counts. The rearrangement joins TRBV7-2 to TRBJ1-3, with TRBD1 as a possible D gene (5 bases). V was trimmed by 8 bases and J by 0 bases, leaving 20 bases between them. Germline-derived CDR1 and CDR2 are SGHTA and FQGNSA. The CDR3 has 17 residues. The CDR3 DNA sequence: TGTGCCAGCGGCAATGGGGCAAAGAGAAACTCTGGAAACACCATATATTTT. Translation: CASGNGAKRNSGNTIYF.

The chain employs TRBV28 and TRBJ1-2, with D unclear. The germline CDR1 and CDR2 sequences are MDHEN and SYDVKM. V lost 8 bases and J lost 2, with 9 bases in between. The CDR3 runs 12 residues. The chain's CDR3 is CASGRLNYGYTF. As DNA, the CDR3 is TGTGCCAGCGGCCGGCTCAACTATGGCTACACCTTC.

Only a few counts were recorded for this clonotype. The rearrangement uses TRBV6-6 and TRBJ1-2, with D possibly being TRBD1 (6 bases). CDR1 is MNHNY, CDR2 SVGAGI, per germline (reference sequence). The CDR3 spans 11 residues. Trimming shortened V by 11 bases and J by 4 bases, and 11 bases separated the two germline ends. CDR3 loop: CAGWDIYGYTF. CDR3 DNA: TGTGCCGGGTGGGACATCTATGGCTACACCTTC.